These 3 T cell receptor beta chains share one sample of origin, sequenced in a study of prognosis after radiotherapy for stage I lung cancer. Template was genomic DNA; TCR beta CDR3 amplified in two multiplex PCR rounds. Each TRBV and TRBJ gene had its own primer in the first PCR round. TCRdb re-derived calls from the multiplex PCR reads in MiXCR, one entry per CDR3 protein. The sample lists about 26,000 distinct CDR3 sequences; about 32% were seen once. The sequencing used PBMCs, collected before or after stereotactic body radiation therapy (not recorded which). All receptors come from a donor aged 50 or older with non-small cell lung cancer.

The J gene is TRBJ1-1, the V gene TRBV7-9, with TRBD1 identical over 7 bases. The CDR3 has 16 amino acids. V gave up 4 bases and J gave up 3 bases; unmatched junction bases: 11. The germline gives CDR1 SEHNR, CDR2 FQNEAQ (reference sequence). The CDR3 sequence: CASSSRQGGRDTEAFF. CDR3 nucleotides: TGTGCCAGCAGCTCCCGACAGGGAGGGAGGGACACTGAAGCTTTCTTT.

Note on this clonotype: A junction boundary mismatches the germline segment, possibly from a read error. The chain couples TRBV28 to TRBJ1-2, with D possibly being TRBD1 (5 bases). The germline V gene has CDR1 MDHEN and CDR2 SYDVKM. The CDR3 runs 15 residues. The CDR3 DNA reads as TGTGCCAGCAGGATGGGTTCAGGGCTTTTCTATTGCTACACCTTC. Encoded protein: CASRMGSGLFYCYTF.

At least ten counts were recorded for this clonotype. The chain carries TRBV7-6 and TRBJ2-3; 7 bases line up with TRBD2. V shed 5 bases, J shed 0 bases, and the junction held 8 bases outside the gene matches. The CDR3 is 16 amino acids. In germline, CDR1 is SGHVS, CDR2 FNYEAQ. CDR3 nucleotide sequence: TGTGCCAGCAGCCCTATGGCTAGCGGAAGCACAGATACGCAGTATTTT. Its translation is CASSPMASGSTDTQYF.